This T cell receptor (beta chain) came from a study of HIV-infected patients and healthy controls. CDR3 length equals 13 residues. Germline assignment: CDR1 SGHNT and CDR2 YYREEE (reference sequence). The germline V and J ends were trimmed by 1 base and 5 bases, with 6 bases remaining between them. The repertoire came from unfractionated whole blood and reflected all unsorted peripheral T cells. Around 450 ng RNA was reverse transcribed with alpha and beta constant-region primers. Separate chain-specific third strand synthesis with multiplexing indices produced the alpha and beta libraries. TCRdb independently ran MiXCR on the 5' RACE reads; one entry per CDR3 protein. Of about 10,000 distinct CDR3 sequences listed, about 10% are singletons. This clonotype was seen only once. The antigen remains undetermined. Findings and limits, study-wide: Healthy control repertoires had roughly threefold more distinct CDR3s than untreated HIV+ repertoires, and higher Shannon diversity. Significantly higher mean Gini indices appeared in HIV-infected repertoires, possibly reflecting oligoclonality. Significant mean usage differences between HIV-infected patients and controls involved eight alpha and eight beta V genes.

This clonotype was sampled from an adult with HIV infection. The sequences come from blood, collected before antiretroviral therapy. The genes are TRBV5-4 and TRBJ2-2; D gene unclear. The CDR3 region has the DNA TGTGCCAGCAGCTTGAGGGTTACCGGGGAGCTGTTTTTT. This sequence encodes CASSLRVTGELFF.